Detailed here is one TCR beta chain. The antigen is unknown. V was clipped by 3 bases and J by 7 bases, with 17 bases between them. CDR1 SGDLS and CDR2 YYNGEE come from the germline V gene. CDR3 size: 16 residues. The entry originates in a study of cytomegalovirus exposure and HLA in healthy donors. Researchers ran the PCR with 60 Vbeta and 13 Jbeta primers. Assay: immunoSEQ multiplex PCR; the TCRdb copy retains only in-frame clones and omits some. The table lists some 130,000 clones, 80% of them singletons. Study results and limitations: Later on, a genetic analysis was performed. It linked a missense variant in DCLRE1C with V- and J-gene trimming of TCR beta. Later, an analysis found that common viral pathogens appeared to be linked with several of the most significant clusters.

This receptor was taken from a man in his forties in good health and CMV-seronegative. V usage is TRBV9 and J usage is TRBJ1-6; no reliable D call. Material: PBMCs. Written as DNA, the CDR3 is TGTGCCAGCAGCGCCCCAAGCCGAAATCGAAATTCACCCCTCCACTTT. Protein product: CASSAPSRNRNSPLHF.